This TCR beta chain is drawn from a study of OX40 agonist ivuxolimab in advanced cancers. Overall study: Dose-escalation cases comprised hepatocellular carcinoma, melanoma, renal cell or head and neck cancer. Study conclusions and caveats: Blood T cells, both CD4+ and CD8+, expanded clonally by week 6 at 0.1 to 3.0 mg/kg. CD8+ T cells (on average) carried more expanded clones than CD4+ T cells.

Germline V gives CDR1 GTSNPN, CDR2 SVGIG (reference sequence). V lost 1 base and J lost 2, with 14 bases in between. The length of the CDR3 is 15 residues. In regard to this clone: Its antigen is not known.

Assay used: immunoSEQ multiplex PCR; TCRdb lists only in-frame clones, some missing. The table has 55,000 to 70,000 clones, 84% seen once. The sample in question was CD4+ or CD8+ T cells sorted from blood, obtained in a trial of the OX40 agonist ivuxolimab. This clonotype originated in an adult with an advanced solid tumor such as melanoma, head and neck, liver or kidney cancer. This chain connects TRBV30 to TRBJ2-5; D not resolved. The CDR3 region is CAWSGVVMGQETQYF. Here the CDR3 DNA reads TGTGCCTGGAGTGGGGTGGTGATGGGGCAAGAGACCCAGTACTTC.